This T cell receptor (beta chain) was documented in a study of PD-1 blockade in mismatch repair-deficient tumors. The data were produced by immunoSEQ multiplex PCR, yet TCRdb's version contains in-frame clones alone and is incomplete. In the table there are about 14,000 clones, roughly 86% of which are singletons. This clone has only one observation. As yet, its antigen is unknown. This sample's time point: roughly ten-day in vitro stimulation with candidate neoantigen peptide 6. Cells were stimulated approximately nine days with each of seven or eight ELISpot-reactive neoantigens. A no-peptide control culture served as baseline for clone fold changes. Germline trimming cut 3 bases from V and 7 bases from J; bases unmatched to any gene: 15. The CDR3 totals 16 residues. Germline CDR1 reads MNHEY; CDR2 reads SMNVEV (reference sequence).

The sequence was obtained from an adult with mismatch repair-deficient cancer. The specimen was cells cultured in vitro, collected from a patient treated with pembrolizumab. The rearrangement uses TRBV27 and TRBJ2-7, with TRBD1 matching over 7 bases. The DNA for the CDR3 is TGTGCCAGCAGTTTCCGGGACAGCCTAGTGGGTTTTGAGCAGTACTTC. It encodes CASSFRDSLVGFEQYF.